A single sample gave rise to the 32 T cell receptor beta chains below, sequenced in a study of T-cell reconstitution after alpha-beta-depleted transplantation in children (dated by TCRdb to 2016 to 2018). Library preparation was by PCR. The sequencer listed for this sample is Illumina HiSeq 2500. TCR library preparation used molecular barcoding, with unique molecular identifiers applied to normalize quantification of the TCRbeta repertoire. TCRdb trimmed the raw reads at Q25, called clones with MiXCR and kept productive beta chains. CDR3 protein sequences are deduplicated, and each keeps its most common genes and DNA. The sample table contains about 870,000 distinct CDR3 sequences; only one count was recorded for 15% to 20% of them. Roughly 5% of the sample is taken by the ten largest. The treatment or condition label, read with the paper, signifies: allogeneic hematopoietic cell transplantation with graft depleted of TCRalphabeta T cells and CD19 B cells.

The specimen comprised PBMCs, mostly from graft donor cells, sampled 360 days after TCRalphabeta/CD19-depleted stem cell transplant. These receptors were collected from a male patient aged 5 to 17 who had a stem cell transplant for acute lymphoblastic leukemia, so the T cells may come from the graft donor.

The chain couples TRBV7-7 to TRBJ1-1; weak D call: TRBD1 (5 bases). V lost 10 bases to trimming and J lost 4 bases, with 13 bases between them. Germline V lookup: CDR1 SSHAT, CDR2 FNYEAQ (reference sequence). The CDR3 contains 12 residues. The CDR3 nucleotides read TGTGCCACCCCGGAGGGGAGCACTGAAGCTTTCTTT. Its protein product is CATPEGSTEAFF.

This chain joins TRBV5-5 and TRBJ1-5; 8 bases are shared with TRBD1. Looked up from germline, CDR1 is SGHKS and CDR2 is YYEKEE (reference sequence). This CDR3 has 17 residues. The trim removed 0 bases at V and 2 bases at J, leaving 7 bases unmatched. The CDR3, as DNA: TGTGCCAGCAGCTTGGTTTCCAGGGGGCCCGGCAATCAGCCCCAGCATTTT. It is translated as CASSLVSRGPGNQPQHF.

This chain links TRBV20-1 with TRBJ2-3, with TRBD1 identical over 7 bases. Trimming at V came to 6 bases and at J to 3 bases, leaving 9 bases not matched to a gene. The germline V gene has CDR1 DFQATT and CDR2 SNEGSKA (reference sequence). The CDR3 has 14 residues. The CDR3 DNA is TGCAGTGCCCTCGGGACAGAACAAACAGATACGCAGTATTTT. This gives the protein CSALGTEQTDTQYF.

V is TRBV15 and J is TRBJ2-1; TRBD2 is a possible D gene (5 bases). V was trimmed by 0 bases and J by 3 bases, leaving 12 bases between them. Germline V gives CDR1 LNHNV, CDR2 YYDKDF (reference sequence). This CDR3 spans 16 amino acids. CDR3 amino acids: CATSRDRGGNYNEQFF. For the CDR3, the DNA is TGTGCCACCAGCAGAGATCGAGGAGGAAACTACAATGAGCAGTTCTTC.

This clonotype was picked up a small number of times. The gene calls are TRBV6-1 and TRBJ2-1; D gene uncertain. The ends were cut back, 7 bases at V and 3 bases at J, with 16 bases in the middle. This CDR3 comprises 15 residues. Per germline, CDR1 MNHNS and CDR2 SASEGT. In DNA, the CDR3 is TGTGCCAGCACCACACCCGGGCGACACTACAATGAGCAGTTCTTC. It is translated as CASTTPGRHYNEQFF.

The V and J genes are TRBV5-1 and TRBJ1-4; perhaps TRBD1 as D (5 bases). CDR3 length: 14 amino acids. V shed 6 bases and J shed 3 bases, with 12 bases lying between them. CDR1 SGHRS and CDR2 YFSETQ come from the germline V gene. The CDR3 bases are TGCGCCAGCACCCCGGGGACGGCTAATGAAAAACTGTTTTTT. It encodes CASTPGTANEKLFF.

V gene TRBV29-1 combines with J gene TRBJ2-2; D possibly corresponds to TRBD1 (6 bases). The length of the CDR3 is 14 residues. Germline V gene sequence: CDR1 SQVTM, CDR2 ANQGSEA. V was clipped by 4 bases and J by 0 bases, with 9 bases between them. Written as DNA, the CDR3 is TGCAGCGTTGGGGGGACAACGAACACCGGGGAGCTGTTTTTT. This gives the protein CSVGGTTNTGELFF.

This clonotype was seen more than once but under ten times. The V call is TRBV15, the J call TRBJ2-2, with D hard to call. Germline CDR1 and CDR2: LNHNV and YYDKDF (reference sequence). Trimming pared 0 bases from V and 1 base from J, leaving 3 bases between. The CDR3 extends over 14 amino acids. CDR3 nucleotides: TGTGCCACCAGCAGAGATATGAACACCGGGGAGCTGTTTTTT. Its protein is CATSRDMNTGELFF.

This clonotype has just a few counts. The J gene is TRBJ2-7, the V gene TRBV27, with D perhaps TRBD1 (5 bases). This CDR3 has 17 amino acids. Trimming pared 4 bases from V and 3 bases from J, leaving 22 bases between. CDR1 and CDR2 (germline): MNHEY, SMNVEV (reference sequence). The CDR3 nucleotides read TGTGCCAGCAGTTCTGGACAACCCTTTCCAATGATCTACGAGCAGTACTTC. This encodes CASSSGQPFPMIYEQYF.

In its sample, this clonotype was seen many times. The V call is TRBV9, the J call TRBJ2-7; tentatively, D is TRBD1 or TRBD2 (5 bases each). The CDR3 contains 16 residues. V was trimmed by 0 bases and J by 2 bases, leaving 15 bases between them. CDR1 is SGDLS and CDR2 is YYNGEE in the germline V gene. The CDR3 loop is CASSVEGGGNPYEQYF. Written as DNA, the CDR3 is TGTGCCAGCAGCGTAGAGGGTGGGGGTAACCCCTACGAGCAGTACTTC.

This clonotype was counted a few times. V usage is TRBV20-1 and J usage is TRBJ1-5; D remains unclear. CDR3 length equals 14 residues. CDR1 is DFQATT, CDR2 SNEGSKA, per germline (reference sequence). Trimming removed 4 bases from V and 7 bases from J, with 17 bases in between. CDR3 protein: CSAKPGEAGQPQHF. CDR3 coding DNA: TGCAGTGCTAAGCCCGGGGAAGCGGGACAGCCCCAGCATTTT.

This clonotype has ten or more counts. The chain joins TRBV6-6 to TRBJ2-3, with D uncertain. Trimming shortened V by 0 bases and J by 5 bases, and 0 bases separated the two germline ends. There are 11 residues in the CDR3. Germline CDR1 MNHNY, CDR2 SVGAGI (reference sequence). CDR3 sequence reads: CASSYSDTQYF. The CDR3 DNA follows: TGTGCCAGCAGTTACTCAGATACGCAGTATTTT.

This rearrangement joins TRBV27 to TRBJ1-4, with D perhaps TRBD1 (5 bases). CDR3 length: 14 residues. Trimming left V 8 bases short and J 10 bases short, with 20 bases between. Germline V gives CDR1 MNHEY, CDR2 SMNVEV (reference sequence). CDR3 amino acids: CASCWAWGNGKLFF. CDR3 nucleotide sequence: TGTGCCAGCTGTTGGGCCTGGGGGAACGGAAAACTGTTTTTT. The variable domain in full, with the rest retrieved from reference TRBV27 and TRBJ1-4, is EAQVTQNPRYLITVTGKKLTVTCSQNMNHEYMSWYRQDPGLGLRQIYYSMNVEVTDKGDVPEGYKVSRKEKRNFPLILESPSPNQTSLYFCASCWAWGNGKLFFGSGTQLSVL.

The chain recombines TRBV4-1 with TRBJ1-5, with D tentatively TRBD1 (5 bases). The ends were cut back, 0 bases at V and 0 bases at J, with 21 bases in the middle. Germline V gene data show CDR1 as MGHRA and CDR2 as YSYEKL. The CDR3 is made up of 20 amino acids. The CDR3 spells CASSQDRGHSGLSSNQPQHF. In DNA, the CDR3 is TGCGCCAGCAGCCAAGATCGGGGCCATTCTGGACTGAGTAGCAATCAGCCCCAGCATTTT.

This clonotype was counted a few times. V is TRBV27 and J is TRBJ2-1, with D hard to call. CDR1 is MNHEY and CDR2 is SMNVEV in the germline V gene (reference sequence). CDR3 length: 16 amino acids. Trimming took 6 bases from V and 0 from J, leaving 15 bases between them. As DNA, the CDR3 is TGTGCCAGCAGCCGATCCAGCACCCGCTCCTACAATGAGCAGTTCTTC. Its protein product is CASSRSSTRSYNEQFF.

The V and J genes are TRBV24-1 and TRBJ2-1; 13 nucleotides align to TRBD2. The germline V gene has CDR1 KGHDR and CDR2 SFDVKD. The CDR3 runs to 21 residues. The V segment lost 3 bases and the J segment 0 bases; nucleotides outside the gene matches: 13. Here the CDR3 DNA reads TGTGCCACCAGTGATATTGGGACTAGCGGGACTCGCCCAAACTCCTACAATGAGCAGTTCTTC. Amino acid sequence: CATSDIGTSGTRPNSYNEQFF.

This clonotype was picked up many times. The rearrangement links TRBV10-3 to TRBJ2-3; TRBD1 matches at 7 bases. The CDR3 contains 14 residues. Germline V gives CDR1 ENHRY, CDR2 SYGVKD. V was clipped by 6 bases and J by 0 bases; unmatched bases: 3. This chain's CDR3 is CAIRWTGSTDTQYF. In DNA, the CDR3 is TGTGCCATCAGGTGGACAGGAAGCACAGATACGCAGTATTTT.

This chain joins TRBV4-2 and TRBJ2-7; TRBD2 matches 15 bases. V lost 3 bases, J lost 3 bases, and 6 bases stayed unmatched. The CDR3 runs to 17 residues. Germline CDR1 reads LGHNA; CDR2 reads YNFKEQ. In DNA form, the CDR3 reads TGTGCCAGCAGCCACGGGACTAGCGGGAGGTTTTTCTACGAGCAGTACTTC. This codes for CASSHGTSGRFFYEQYF.

The CDR3 loop reads CASSLEGFPNEQYF. The CDR3 DNA follows: TGCGCCAGCAGCTTGGAAGGGTTTCCCAACGAGCAGTACTTC. The chain carries TRBV5-1 and TRBJ2-7, with D unclear. This CDR3 is built from 14 residues. CDR1 SGHRS and CDR2 YFSETQ come from the germline V gene. Trimming took 0 bases from V and 5 from J, leaving 12 bases between them.

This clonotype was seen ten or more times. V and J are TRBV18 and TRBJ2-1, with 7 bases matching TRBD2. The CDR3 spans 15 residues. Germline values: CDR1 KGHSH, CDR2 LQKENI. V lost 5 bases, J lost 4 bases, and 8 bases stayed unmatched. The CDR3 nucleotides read TGTGCCAGCTCAGTCCGGGCTAGCGGATACAATGAGCAGTTCTTC. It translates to CASSVRASGYNEQFF.

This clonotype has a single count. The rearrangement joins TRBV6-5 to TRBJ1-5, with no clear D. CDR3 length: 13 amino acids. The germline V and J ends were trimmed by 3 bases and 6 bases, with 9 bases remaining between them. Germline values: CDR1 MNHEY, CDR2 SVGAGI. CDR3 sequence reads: CASSYKEGQPQHF. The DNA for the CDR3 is TGTGCCAGCAGTTATAAAGAGGGTCAGCCCCAGCATTTT.

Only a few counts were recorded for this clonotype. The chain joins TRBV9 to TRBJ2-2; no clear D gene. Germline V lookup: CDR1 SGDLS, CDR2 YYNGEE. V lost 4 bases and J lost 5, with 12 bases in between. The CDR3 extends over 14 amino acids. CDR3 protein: CASSIIGGTGELFF. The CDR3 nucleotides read TGTGCCAGCAGCATAATAGGTGGAACCGGGGAGCTGTTTTTT.

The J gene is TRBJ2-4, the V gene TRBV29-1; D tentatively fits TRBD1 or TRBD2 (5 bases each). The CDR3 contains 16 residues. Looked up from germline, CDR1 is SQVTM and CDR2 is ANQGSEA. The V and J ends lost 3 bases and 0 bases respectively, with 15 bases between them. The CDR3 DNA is TGCAGCGTTGAGCGGAGGACATCCTTAGCCAAAAACATTCAGTACTTC. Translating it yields CSVERRTSLAKNIQYF.

The CDR3 bases are TGCAGTGCTAGAGAAACAGGGAGCAATCAGCCCCAGCATTTT. Its translation: CSARETGSNQPQHF. This rearrangement joins TRBV20-1 to TRBJ1-5; tentatively, D is TRBD1 (6 bases). The CDR3 sequence is 14 residues long. V dropped 0 bases and J dropped 1 base, with 7 bases sitting between them. Per the germline V gene, CDR1 is DFQATT and CDR2 is SNEGSKA (reference sequence).

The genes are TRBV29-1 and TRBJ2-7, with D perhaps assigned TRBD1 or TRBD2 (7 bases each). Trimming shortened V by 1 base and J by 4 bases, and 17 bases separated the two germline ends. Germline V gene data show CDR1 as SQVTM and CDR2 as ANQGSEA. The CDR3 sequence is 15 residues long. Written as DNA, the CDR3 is TGCAGCGTTGAAGTAGGGGCAGGGGGGGGATACGAGCAGTACTTC. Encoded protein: CSVEVGAGGGYEQYF.

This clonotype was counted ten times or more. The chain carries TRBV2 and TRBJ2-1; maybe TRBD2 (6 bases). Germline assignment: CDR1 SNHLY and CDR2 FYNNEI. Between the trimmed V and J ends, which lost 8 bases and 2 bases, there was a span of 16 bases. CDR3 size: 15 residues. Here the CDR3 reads CASRPEGSPYNEQFF. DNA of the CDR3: TGTGCCAGCCGGCCGGAGGGAAGCCCCTACAATGAGCAGTTCTTC.

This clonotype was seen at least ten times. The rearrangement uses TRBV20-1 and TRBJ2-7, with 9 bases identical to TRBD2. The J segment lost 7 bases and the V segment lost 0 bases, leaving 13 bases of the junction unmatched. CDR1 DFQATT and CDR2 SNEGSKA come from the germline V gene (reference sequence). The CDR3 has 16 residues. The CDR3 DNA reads TGCAGTGCTAGAGATGTGAAGGCGGGAGGGCCAGGGGAGCAGTACTTC. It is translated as CSARDVKAGGPGEQYF.

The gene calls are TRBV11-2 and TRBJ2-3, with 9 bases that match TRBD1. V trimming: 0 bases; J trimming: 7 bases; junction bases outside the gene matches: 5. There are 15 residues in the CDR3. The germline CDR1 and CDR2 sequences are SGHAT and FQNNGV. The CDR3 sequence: CASSLEKDRGHTQYF. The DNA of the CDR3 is TGTGCCAGCAGCTTAGAAAAGGACAGGGGTCATACGCAGTATTTT.

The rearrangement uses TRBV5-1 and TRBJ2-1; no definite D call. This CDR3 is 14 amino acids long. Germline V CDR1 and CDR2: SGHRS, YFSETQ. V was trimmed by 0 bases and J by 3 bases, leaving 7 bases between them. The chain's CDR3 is CASSLEQIYNEQFF. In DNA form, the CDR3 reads TGCGCCAGCAGCTTGGAACAGATCTACAATGAGCAGTTCTTC. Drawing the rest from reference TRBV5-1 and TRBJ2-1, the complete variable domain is KAGVTQTPRYLIKTRGQQVTLSCSPISGHRSVSWYQQTPGQGLQFLFEYFSETQRNKGNFPGRFSGRQFSNSRSEMNVSTLELGDSALYLCASSLEQIYNEQFFGPGTRLTVL.

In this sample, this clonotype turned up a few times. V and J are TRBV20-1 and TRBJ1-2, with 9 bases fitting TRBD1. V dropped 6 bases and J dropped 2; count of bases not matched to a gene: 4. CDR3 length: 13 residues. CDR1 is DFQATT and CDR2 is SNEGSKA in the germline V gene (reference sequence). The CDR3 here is CSAGDRANYGYTF. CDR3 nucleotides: TGCAGTGCAGGGGACAGGGCGAACTATGGCTACACCTTC.

DNA of the CDR3: TGCGCCAGCAGCTCACCCCTGGGCCGGGGCAATAATGAAAAACTGTTTTTT. It yields the protein CASSSPLGRGNNEKLFF. The J gene is TRBJ1-4, the V gene TRBV4-1; tentative D call: TRBD1 (5 bases). Germline values: CDR1 MGHRA, CDR2 YSYEKL. V was shortened by 5 bases and J by 4 bases, with 20 bases between the two germline ends. CDR3 size: 17 residues.

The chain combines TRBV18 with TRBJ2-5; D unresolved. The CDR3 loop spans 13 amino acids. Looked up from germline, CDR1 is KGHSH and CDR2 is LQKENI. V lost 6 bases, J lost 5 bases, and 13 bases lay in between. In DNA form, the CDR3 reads TGTGCCAGCTCCTCCCAATTGGCGGAGACCCAGTACTTC. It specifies CASSSQLAETQYF.